This note documents a single T cell receptor (beta chain) sequence. Antigen unknown. This specimen comes from a study of CD8 T cells in Susac syndrome. As for the study in general: Among sequenced Susac syndrome patients, about six had active disease and 8 or 9 were in remission.

The RNA input was about 0.45 to 1 ug, and it was reverse transcribed with random hexamers. By means of immunoSEQ multiplex PCR, TCR beta CDR3 spanning 54 Vbeta and 13 Jbeta underwent amplification. TCRdb re-called the immunoSEQ multiplex PCR reads through MiXCR, storing one row per CDR3 protein. The repertoire consists of hundreds of thousands of distinct CDR3 sequences, with about 94% occurring once and the leading ten covering 0.15%. Findings and limits, study-wide: Clonal expansion was absent from the CD4+ T cell repertoires in Susac syndrome.

Trimming cost V 4 bases and J 0 bases, with 6 bases left between them. Germline lookup yields CDR1 LNHDA and CDR2 SQIVND (reference sequence). The CDR3 length is 13 residues. This chain joins TRBV19 and TRBJ1-2; D is uncertain. The sequencing input was CD4+ T cells from PBMCs. The origin of this receptor is a human donor with Susac syndrome. CDR3 loop: CASSRLANYGYTF. In nucleotides, the CDR3 is TGTGCCAGTAGTAGGTTGGCTAACTATGGCTACACCTTC.